This entry lists 20 T cell receptor beta chains sequenced from one sample in a study of OX40 agonist ivuxolimab in advanced cancers. Libraries were prepared by immunoSEQ multiplex PCR; TCRdb keeps only in-frame clonotypes and omits some of them. The table lists about 77,000 clones, 85% to 90% of them singletons, with roughly 0.62% in the top ten. Sequencing was performed on CD4+ or CD8+ T cells sorted from blood, taken in a trial of the OX40 agonist ivuxolimab. The receptors were gathered from an adult with an advanced solid tumor such as melanoma, head and neck, liver or kidney cancer.

The J gene is TRBJ2-5, the V gene TRBV5-5, with 10 bases lining up with TRBD1. After removal of 3 bases from V and 3 bases from J, the junction contained 5 bases not matched to a gene. Germline CDR1 and CDR2: SGHKS and YYEKEE (reference sequence). The CDR3 length is 15 residues. The CDR3 bases are TGTGCCAGCAGCTGGGGACAGGGGAATGAAGAGACCCAGTACTTC. It translates to CASSWGQGNEETQYF.

The chain joins TRBV6-5 to TRBJ1-6; 8 bases match TRBD1. Losses at the gene ends were 6 bases for V and 7 bases for J; bases not matched to a gene: 5. The CDR3 runs 14 residues. Germline CDR1 MNHEY, CDR2 SVGAGI. CDR3 in DNA: TGTGCCAGCAGCAGGACAGGGAAAAATTCACCCCTCCACTTT. Protein product: CASSRTGKNSPLHF.

The chain is built from TRBV7-2 and TRBJ2-3; D possibly corresponds to TRBD1 (7 bases). The CDR3 consists of 17 residues. Germline V gene data show CDR1 as SGHTA and CDR2 as FQGNSA. Deletions cut 4 bases from V and 1 base from J, with 18 bases between. The CDR3 loop is CASSSGGWGSRTDTQYF. CDR3 DNA: TGTGCCAGCAGCTCAGGGGGGTGGGGCAGCCGCACAGATACGCAGTATTTT.

The V and J genes are TRBV7-2 and TRBJ2-3; 13 bases line up with TRBD2. Trimming cost V 5 bases and J 4 bases; bases outside gene matches: 6. Germline CDR1 SGHTA, CDR2 FQGNSA. The CDR3 extends over 16 amino acids. The CDR3 here is CASSQTLAGGADTQYF. The CDR3 coding sequence is TGTGCCAGCAGCCAAACACTAGCGGGGGGGGCAGATACGCAGTATTTT.

Of note for this clone: A read error may produce the germline difference seen at one junction end. The J gene is TRBJ2-1, the V gene TRBV7-7; 9 bases match TRBD2. Germline loops: CDR1 SSHAT, CDR2 FNYEAQ (reference sequence). The CDR3 extends over 15 amino acids. The CDR3 sequence is CASSLGSGGHNEQFF. In DNA, the CDR3 is TGTGCTAGCAGCTTAGGTAGCGGGGGACACAATGAGCAGTTCTTC.

The J gene is TRBJ2-2, the V gene TRBV2, with 9 bases lining up with TRBD1. Germline V gene lookup returns CDR1 SNHLY and CDR2 FYNNEI. The CDR3 has 14 residues. V was clipped by 7 bases and J by 6 bases; unmatched bases: 6. The CDR3 here is CASTWDREAGELFF. As DNA, the CDR3 is TGTGCCAGCACCTGGGACAGGGAGGCCGGGGAGCTGTTTTTT. Based on the CDR3 plus reference TRBV2 and TRBJ2-2, the full variable domain is EPEVTQTPSHQVTQMGQEVILRCVPISNHLYFYWYRQILGQKVEFLVSFYNNEISEKSEIFDDQFSVERPDGSNFTLKIRSTKLEDSAMYFCASTWDREAGELFFGEGSRLTVL.

The rearrangement joins TRBV10-3 to TRBJ2-3, with 9 positions matching TRBD1. The ends lost 4 bases at V and 4 bases at J; junction bases unmatched: 3. The CDR3 extends over 14 amino acids. CDR1 and CDR2 (germline): ENHRY, SYGVKD. The CDR3 coding sequence is TGTGCCATCAGTGGGAGGGACAGGGCAGATACGCAGTATTTT. Translating it yields CAISGRDRADTQYF.

The chain employs TRBV11-1 and TRBJ1-1; 7 bases map to TRBD1. The CDR3 loop spans 14 amino acids. Germline V gene lookup returns CDR1 SGHAT and CDR2 FQDESV (reference sequence). Germline trimming cut 4 bases from V and 10 bases from J; bases unmatched to any gene: 12. The CDR3 region is CASSSTSRGRGAFF. In DNA form, the CDR3 reads TGTGCCAGCAGCTCTACCTCAAGGGGGCGCGGAGCTTTCTTT.

This clone was picked up one time. The gene calls are TRBV6-4 and TRBJ2-2, with D unresolved. Trimming pared 0 bases from V and 7 bases from J, leaving 12 bases between. This CDR3 region has 15 residues. Germline assignment: CDR1 MRHNA and CDR2 SNTAGT. Written as DNA, the CDR3 is TGTGCCAGCAGTGACTCTTGGGGTCAGAGCGGGGAGCTGTTTTTT. This codes for CASSDSWGQSGELFF.

The chain uses TRBV18 and TRBJ1-1; D is unresolved. V was cut by 6 bases and J by 1 base, with 12 bases left in between. Germline loops: CDR1 KGHSH, CDR2 LQKENI. The CDR3 is 14 residues long. The CDR3 is CASSLNSENTEAFF. In DNA, the CDR3 is TGTGCCAGCTCCCTCAACAGCGAGAACACTGAAGCTTTCTTT.

The chain couples TRBV7-9 to TRBJ1-1, with D perhaps matching TRBD1 (6 bases). Trimming left V 10 bases short and J 0 bases short, with 18 bases between. The CDR3 covers 15 residues. Looked up from germline, CDR1 is SEHNR and CDR2 is FQNEAQ (reference sequence). The CDR3 region has the DNA TGTGCCACTTTCAATGGACAGCCGATGAACACTGAAGCTTTCTTT. It translates to CATFNGQPMNTEAFF.

The count of this clone is one. The chain is built from TRBV7-2 and TRBJ2-5; D not resolved. The germline gives CDR1 SGHTA, CDR2 FQGNSA. The CDR3 has 17 amino acids. Trimming cost V 5 bases and J 1 base, with 20 bases left between them. DNA of the CDR3: TGTGCCAGCAGCCGGTCGTCGGCGGTTAGAGCCCAAGAGACCCAGTACTTC. Encoded protein: CASSRSSAVRAQETQYF.

The rearrangement joins TRBV30 to TRBJ2-7; 11 bases are a match to TRBD1. The CDR3 totals 15 residues. Trimming took 1 base from V and 4 from J; bases not matched to a gene: 6. CDR1 and CDR2 (germline): GTSNPN, SVGIG (reference sequence). The CDR3 protein is CAWSAGTGGTYEQYF. The CDR3 nucleotides read TGTGCCTGGAGTGCCGGGACAGGGGGAACTTACGAGCAGTACTTC.

For this clone: This likely comes from a read error, as the CDR3 has no conserved phenylalanine or tryptophan at its end. The chain joins TRBV18 to TRBJ1-2; D remains unclear. The CDR3 is made up of 14 amino acids. The germline CDR1 and CDR2 sequences are KGHSH and LQKENI. The germline V and J ends were trimmed by 5 bases and 5 bases, with 15 bases remaining between them. The CDR3 loop is CASSLAGSQYGYTV. The CDR3 bases are TGTGCCAGCTCATTGGCCGGATCCCAGTATGGCTACACCGTC.

V is TRBV15 and J is TRBJ1-2; a possible D gene is TRBD1 (5 bases). CDR1 LNHNV and CDR2 YYDKDF come from the germline V gene (reference sequence). The CDR3 loop spans 15 amino acids. V was shortened by 3 bases and J by 8 bases, with 19 bases between the two germline ends. DNA for the CDR3: TGTGCCACCAGCAGTGGTCAAGGGGCACTGGGGGGCTACACCTTC. It translates to CATSSGQGALGGYTF.

The genes are TRBV30 and TRBJ2-7; D is uncertain. Germline lookup yields CDR1 GTSNPN and CDR2 SVGIG (reference sequence). The CDR3 consists of 11 residues. Trimming pared 2 bases from V and 12 bases from J, leaving 14 bases between. The CDR3 DNA reads TGTGCCTGGAGTTCGGGCGGTCCTCCGTACTTC. Amino acid sequence: CAWSSGGPPYF.

This chain links TRBV7-3 with TRBJ2-5; D unresolved. The V gene's germline CDR1 is SGHTA and CDR2 FQGTGA. Trimming stripped 5 bases from V and 5 bases from J, with 12 bases between. The CDR3 contains 13 residues. The CDR3 DNA is TGTGCCAGCAGCCCAAACTTAAGGGAGACCCAGTACTTC. Amino acid sequence: CASSPNLRETQYF.

This chain connects TRBV7-3 to TRBJ2-1; D is undetermined. CDR1 is SGHTA and CDR2 is FQGTGA in the germline V gene. V lost 3 bases and J 5 bases, leaving 17 bases between the germline ends. The CDR3 extends over 16 amino acids. CDR3 DNA sequence: TGTGCCAGCAGCTTGTCCGGATCTGGGGAACACAATGAGCAGTTCTTC. This sequence encodes CASSLSGSGEHNEQFF. Full variable domain (outside the CDR3, taken from reference TRBV7-3 and TRBJ2-1): GAGVSQTPSNKVTEKGKYVELRCDPISGHTALYWYRQSLGQGPEFLIYFQGTGAADDSGLPNDRFFAVRPEGSVSTLKIQRTERGDSAVYLCASSLSGSGEHNEQFFGPGTRLTVL.

V usage is TRBV9 and J usage is TRBJ2-3, with 7 bases that match TRBD1. V was clipped by 0 bases and J by 1 base; unmatched bases: 2. Looked up from germline, CDR1 is SGDLS and CDR2 is YYNGEE. This CDR3 comprises 15 residues. DNA for the CDR3: TGTGCCAGCAGCGTAGGACAGGGTGGCACAGATACGCAGTATTTT. Amino acid sequence: CASSVGQGGTDTQYF.

This rearrangement joins TRBV6-5 to TRBJ1-3; 11 positions agree with TRBD1. V lost 9 bases to trimming and J lost 3 bases; unmatched junction nucleotides: 4. The germline V gene has CDR1 MNHEY and CDR2 SVGAGI. The CDR3 is 14 amino acids. CDR3 sequence reads: CASTGQGVGNTIYF. The CDR3 nucleotides are TGTGCCAGTACGGGACAGGGGGTTGGAAACACCATATATTTT.